These T cell receptor beta chains were read from a single sample in a study of PD-1 blockade in mismatch repair-deficient tumors. The data were produced by immunoSEQ multiplex PCR, yet TCRdb's version contains in-frame clones alone and is incomplete. The sample gives approximately 50,000 clones, around 82% of which show up once; around 3.4% is in the top ten. Sequenced here: peripheral blood, sampled 4 weeks after starting pembrolizumab. The source is an adult with mismatch repair-deficient cancer. The CDR3 runs from the conserved cysteine through the conserved F or W. The D gene is left open where the match is weak. A clone size is listed for some rows: how often the clone was seen (once, few, many), or a class if it is expanded.

J,size,D,V,CDR3,DNA
TRBJ2-5,-,TRBD1,TRBV7-8,CASSATGGSQETQYF,TGTGCCAGCAGCGCCACAGGGGGCTCACAAGAGACCCAGTACTTC
TRBJ2-1,-,-,TRBV5-1,CASSSRGEQFF,TGCGCCAGCAGCTCCCGGGGTGAGCAGTTCTTC
TRBJ1-5,many,-,TRBV15,CATTRGLDQPQHF,TGTGCCACCACCCGGGGGCTAGATCAGCCCCAGCATTTT
TRBJ2-2,-,TRBD1,TRBV7-8,CASSLRGTGFTGELFF,TGTGCCAGCAGCTTGCGAGGGACAGGGTTCACCGGGGAGCTGTTTTTT
TRBJ1-2,-,TRBD1,TRBV19,CASRAGTGLYGYTF,TGTGCCAGCCGGGCGGGGACAGGGCTCTATGGCTACACCTTC
TRBJ2-1,-,TRBD2,TRBV5-1,CASSLLADLWNEQFF,TGCGCCAGCAGCTTACTAGCGGACCTATGGAATGAGCAGTTCTTC
TRBJ2-7,-,TRBD1,TRBV7-9,CASSFTGGPYEQYF,TGTGCCAGCAGCTTCACAGGGGGCCCCTACGAGCAGTACTTC
TRBJ1-3,few,-,TRBV7-9,CASTLEGVPGNTIYF,TGTGCCAGCACCCTCGAAGGGGTACCTGGAAACACCATATATTTT
TRBJ1-4,-,TRBD1,TRBV7-8,CASSSGQSNEKLFF,TGTGCCAGCAGCTCGGGACAGAGTAATGAAAAACTGTTTTTT
TRBJ2-7,-,TRBD1,TRBV18,CASSLDRTAYEQYF,TGTGCCAGCTCACTGGACAGGACCGCCTACGAGCAGTACTTC
TRBJ2-5,once,TRBD2,TRBV14,CASSPGLAGVGQETQYF,TGTGCCAGCAGCCCGGGACTAGCGGGGGTGGGTCAAGAGACCCAGTACTTC
TRBJ1-5,-,-,TRBV2,CASSRPRRDQPQHF,TGTGCCAGCAGTCGACCCCGAAGGGACCAGCCCCAGCATTTT
TRBJ2-7,-,TRBD1,TRBV11-2,CASSGQGAVNEQYF,TGTGCCAGCAGCGGGCAGGGGGCGGTTAACGAGCAGTACTTC
TRBJ1-5,-,-,TRBV27,CASSLGQTYQPQHF,TGTGCCAGCAGTTTAGGGCAGACTTATCAGCCCCAGCATTTT
TRBJ1-2,-,-,TRBV2,CASLEGGALGYTF,TGTGCCAGCCTAGAAGGGGGGGCGCTAGGCTACACCTTC
TRBJ2-1,-,TRBD2,TRBV7-6,CASSSPGLANFF,TGTGCCAGCAGCTCTCCGGGACTAGCGAATTTCTTC
TRBJ1-2,few,-,TRBV5-4,CASSPEVGNYGYTF,TGTGCCAGCAGCCCCGAGGTGGGCAACTATGGCTACACCTTC
TRBJ1-6,-,TRBD1,TRBV6-5,CASIAPGGGPLHF,TGTGCCAGCATCGCGCCAGGGGGAGGACCCCTCCACTTT
TRBJ2-1,-,TRBD1,TRBV6-6,CASRTNQGANEQFF,TGTGCCAGCAGAACGAATCAGGGGGCAAATGAGCAGTTCTTC
TRBJ1-3,-,-,TRBV6-1,CASSERGVPLSSGNTIYF,TGTGCCAGCAGTGAACGGGGGGTTCCACTCAGCTCTGGAAACACCATATATTTT
TRBJ1-2,-,TRBD1,TRBV27,CASSLYVGTDYGYTF,TGTGCCAGCAGTTTATACGTAGGGACAGACTATGGCTACACCTTC
TRBJ2-2,-,-,TRBV11-3,CASSFDGYTGELFF,TGTGCCAGCAGCTTCGACGGGTACACCGGGGAGCTGTTTTTT
TRBJ2-3,-,TRBD2,TRBV5-1,CASSGLPSGSDTQYF,TGCGCCAGCAGCGGGCTACCTAGCGGGAGTGATACGCAGTATTTT
TRBJ2-1,-,TRBD1,TRBV30,CAWSAGTGARNEQFF,TGTGCCTGGAGCGCCGGGACAGGGGCACGGAATGAGCAGTTCTTC
TRBJ1-4,-,-,TRBV6-1,CASKPTNEKLFF,TGTGCCAGCAAACCAACTAATGAAAAACTGTTTTTT
TRBJ1-5,-,-,TRBV9,CASSVRPENQPQHF,TGTGCCAGCAGCGTAAGACCGGAGAATCAGCCCCAGCATTTT
TRBJ2-3,-,TRBD2,TRBV19,CASSGKAGGRGYSWPDTQYF,TGTGCCAGTAGTGGGAAGGCGGGAGGGCGAGGATACTCGTGGCCAGATACGCAGTATTTT
TRBJ2-3,-,TRBD2,TRBV7-2,CASSLGGAGGSTQYF,TGTGCCAGCAGCTTAGGGGGAGCGGGGGGGAGTACGCAGTATTTT
TRBJ2-3,-,-,TRBV5-5,CASSLEFGTDTQYF,TGTGCCAGCAGCTTGGAGTTTGGCACAGATACGCAGTATTTT
TRBJ2-5,-,-,TRBV7-6,CASSQTRGETQYF,TGTGCCAGCAGCCAAACTAGAGGAGAGACCCAGTACTTC
TRBJ1-5,-,-,TRBV15,CATSRDKVYNGNQPQHF,TGTGCCACCAGCAGAGATAAGGTGTATAACGGCAATCAGCCCCAGCATTTT
TRBJ2-2,-,TRBD1,TRBV7-8,CASSFGQAGELFF,TGTGCCAGCAGCTTTGGACAGGCCGGGGAGCTGTTTTTT
TRBJ2-2,-,TRBD2,TRBV7-3,CASSLTSGSSGELFF,TGTGCCAGCAGCTTAACTAGCGGGAGCTCCGGGGAGCTGTTTTTT
TRBJ1-1,-,-,TRBV5-1,CASGRKGSLNTEAFF,TGCGCCAGCGGAAGAAAAGGCAGCCTGAACACTGAAGCTTTCTTT
TRBJ2-7,-,-,TRBV7-8,CASSLAEQTYEQYF,TGTGCCAGCAGCTTAGCGGAACAGACTTACGAGCAGTACTTC
TRBJ2-7,-,-,TRBV5-1,CASSLAGGDYEQYF,TGCGCCAGCAGCTTGGCCGGGGGCGACTACGAGCAGTACTTC
TRBJ2-7,-,-,TRBV20-1,CSAGDNYEQYF,TGCAGTGCTGGCGACAACTACGAGCAGTACTTC
TRBJ1-1,-,-,TRBV27,CASISANTEAFF,TGTGCCAGCATTTCGGCCAACACTGAAGCTTTCTTT
TRBJ2-2,-,TRBD1,TRBV7-8,CASTLPPTGGDTGELFF,TGTGCCAGTACCCTTCCCCCGACAGGGGGCGACACCGGGGAGCTGTTTTTT
TRBJ2-5,-,-,TRBV5-1,CASSLDRATQETQYF,TGCGCCAGCAGCTTGGACAGGGCCACCCAAGAGACCCAGTACTTC
TRBJ1-5,-,-,TRBV7-8,CASSLAHGDNQPQHF,TGTGCCAGCAGCTTAGCGCACGGCGACAATCAGCCCCAGCATTTT
TRBJ2-1,few,TRBD2,TRBV2,CASSFRSRGLAGHYNEQFF,TGTGCCAGCAGTTTCCGGTCCAGGGGACTAGCGGGACACTACAATGAGCAGTTCTTC
TRBJ1-2,-,-,TRBV7-2,CASSPAGTGYGYTF,TGTGCCAGCAGCCCGGCCGGGACCGGCTATGGCTACACCTTC
TRBJ2-7,few,-,TRBV4-3,CASSQEVGREQYF,TGCGCCAGCAGCCAAGAGGTGGGCCGCGAGCAGTACTTC
TRBJ2-5,-,TRBD1,TRBV11-3,CASSRGDSSRETQYF,TGTGCCAGCAGCCGTGGGGACAGCTCCAGGGAGACCCAGTACTTC